This T cell receptor (beta chain) derives from a study of T cell responses to AZD1222 COVID-19 vaccine. General study results and limits: Baseline seropositives among AZD1222 recipients totaled only five or six. Two AZD1222 doses significantly raised spike-specific TCR breadth and depth over controls.

Assay used: immunoSEQ multiplex PCR; TCRdb lists only in-frame clones, some missing. The table records some 150,000 clones, roughly 84% of them present only once. The CDR3 contains 15 residues. Germline V lookup: CDR1 MNHEY, CDR2 SVGAGI. V lost 8 bases, J lost 2 bases, and 10 bases stayed unmatched. To note about this clone: Its target is not known.

This chain links TRBV6-5 with TRBJ2-3; 7 nucleotides match TRBD2. The receptor was isolated from an adult who received the AZD1222 COVID-19 vaccine. The sample in question was peripheral blood, obtained 28 days after the second AZD1222 dose. CDR3 sequence: CASPAGGTFTDTQYF. CDR3 in DNA: TGTGCCAGCCCTGCCGGGGGGACCTTCACAGATACGCAGTATTTT.